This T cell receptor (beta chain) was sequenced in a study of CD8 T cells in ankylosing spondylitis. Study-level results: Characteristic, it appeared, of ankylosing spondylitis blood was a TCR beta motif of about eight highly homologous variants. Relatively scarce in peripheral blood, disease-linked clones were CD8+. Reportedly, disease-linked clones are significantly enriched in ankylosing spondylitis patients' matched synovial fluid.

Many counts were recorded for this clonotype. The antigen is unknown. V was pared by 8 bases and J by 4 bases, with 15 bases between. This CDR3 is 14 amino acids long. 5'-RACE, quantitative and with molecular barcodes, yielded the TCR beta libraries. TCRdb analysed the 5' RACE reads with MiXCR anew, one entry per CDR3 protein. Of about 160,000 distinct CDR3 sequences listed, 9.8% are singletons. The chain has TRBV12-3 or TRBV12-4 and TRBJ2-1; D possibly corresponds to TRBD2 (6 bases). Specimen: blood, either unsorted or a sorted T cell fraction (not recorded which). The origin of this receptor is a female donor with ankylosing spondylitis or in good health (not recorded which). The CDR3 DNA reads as TGTGCCAGCCGATGGGGGGACCTTTACAATGAGCAGTTCTTC. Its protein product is CASRWGDLYNEQFF.